A single sample gave rise to the 18 T cell receptor beta chains below, sequenced in a study of cytomegalovirus exposure and HLA in healthy donors. Sequenced by immunoSEQ multiplex PCR; TCRdb stores in-frame clones only, minus some. The sample contains some 180,000 clones, around 86% of which appear only once. The specimen was PBMCs. The origin of the receptors is a man aged 25-40 years in good health and CMV-seropositive.

The chain has TRBV5-1 and TRBJ2-2; maybe TRBD2 (5 bases). The CDR3 consists of 16 residues. Germline values: CDR1 SGHRS, CDR2 YFSETQ. Deletions cut 4 bases from V and 0 bases from J, with 13 bases between. CDR3 sequence reads: CASSPLPGSNTGELFF. CDR3 DNA: TGCGCCAGCAGCCCCCTACCGGGGTCGAACACCGGGGAGCTGTTTTTT.

The chain combines TRBV15 with TRBJ1-1; no reliable D call. This CDR3 is built from 14 residues. The V end was cut by 1 base, the J end by 6 bases, with 12 bases between. The germline V gene encodes CDR1 LNHNV and CDR2 YYDKDF (reference sequence). The chain's CDR3 is CATSRVRAVSEAFF. For the CDR3, the DNA is TGTGCCACCAGCAGAGTGAGGGCAGTATCTGAAGCTTTCTTT.

The genes are TRBV7-2 and TRBJ2-4, with TRBD1 matching over 12 bases. V gave up 2 bases and J gave up 7 bases; unmatched junction bases: 6. The CDR3 is made up of 16 amino acids. The germline V gene has CDR1 SGHTA and CDR2 FQGNSA. The CDR3 sequence: CASSLNSGTGGNIQYF. Here the CDR3 DNA reads TGTGCCAGCAGCTTAAATTCCGGGACAGGGGGCAACATTCAGTACTTC.

The rearrangement joins TRBV6-1 to TRBJ1-1, with 9 positions matching TRBD1. CDR1 is MNHNS and CDR2 is SASEGT in the germline V gene. The trim removed 6 bases at V and 9 bases at J, leaving 8 bases unmatched. The CDR3 sequence is 13 residues long. The CDR3 sequence is CASSPGQGLKAFF. The CDR3, as DNA: TGTGCCAGCAGCCCCGGACAGGGGCTGAAAGCTTTCTTT.

A single count supports this clone. The V and J genes are TRBV10-3 and TRBJ2-7, with 9 bases aligning to TRBD2. With V trimmed by 3 bases and J by 5 bases, 8 bases remained unmatched. Germline assignment: CDR1 ENHRY and CDR2 SYGVKD. This CDR3 comprises 15 residues. The CDR3 nucleotides are TGTGCCATCAGTGATGTGGCTAGCGGGAACCACGAGCAGTACTTC. As protein: CAISDVASGNHEQYF.

The chain is built from TRBV7-9 and TRBJ1-1; no clear D gene. The CDR3 contains 14 residues. The V end was cut by 2 bases, the J end by 1 base, with 8 bases between. The germline V gene encodes CDR1 SEHNR and CDR2 FQNEAQ (reference sequence). The CDR3: CASSLTKGNTEAFF. DNA for the CDR3: TGTGCCAGCAGCTTAACCAAGGGGAACACTGAAGCTTTCTTT.

This CDR3 is CASSYTDTQYF. The CDR3 DNA reads TGTGCCAGCAGCTACACAGATACGCAGTATTTT. The chain uses TRBV5-4 and TRBJ2-3; D remains ambiguous. The V end was cut by 3 bases, the J end by 2 bases, with 1 base between. CDR3 length: 11 residues. Germline loops: CDR1 SGHNT, CDR2 YYREEE (reference sequence).

The gene calls are TRBV6-1 and TRBJ1-2; D possibly corresponds to TRBD1 (6 bases). Per the germline V gene, CDR1 is MNHNS and CDR2 is SASEGT. The CDR3 totals 14 residues. Trimming removed 7 bases at V and 2 bases at J, with 14 bases between. CDR3 region: CASTQGHSNYGYTF. The CDR3 nucleotides read TGTGCCAGCACCCAGGGGCATTCGAACTATGGCTACACCTTC.

This clone was seen only a few times. The V and J genes are TRBV7-6 and TRBJ1-5, with D unclear. Germline-derived CDR1 and CDR2 are SGHVS and FNYEAQ. CDR3 length equals 13 residues. The V end was cut by 1 base, the J end by 7 bases, with 8 bases between. The CDR3 nucleotides read TGTGCCAGCAGCTTAGAGGGCGGGCAGCCCCAGCATTTT. Translated: CASSLEGGQPQHF.

This chain uses TRBV10-3 with TRBJ2-3; D might be TRBD1 (5 bases). Trimming took off 3 bases at V and 3 bases at J, with 10 bases between the two ends. From germline, CDR1 is ENHRY and CDR2 SYGVKD. The CDR3 is 14 amino acids. This CDR3 reads CAISEVQGTDTQYF. The CDR3 bases are TGTGCCATCAGTGAAGTGCAGGGAACAGATACGCAGTATTTT.

This clone appeared once. The rearrangement links TRBV5-1 to TRBJ2-2; 9 bases agree with TRBD2. The trim removed 0 bases at V and 0 bases at J, leaving 0 bases unmatched. CDR1 SGHRS and CDR2 YFSETQ come from the germline V gene. The CDR3 covers 16 residues. The DNA for the CDR3 is TGCGCCAGCAGCTTGGGACTAGCGGCGAACACCGGGGAGCTGTTTTTT. Protein: CASSLGLAANTGELFF.

This chain links TRBV2 with TRBJ2-7, with a tentative D call TRBD1 (7 bases). Germline CDR1 reads SNHLY; CDR2 reads FYNNEI. This CDR3 has 12 amino acids. V was clipped by 11 bases and J by 5 bases, with 16 bases between them. The CDR3 DNA is TGTGCCGGAACCCAGGGGGGTAACGAGCAGTACTTC. Its translation is CAGTQGGNEQYF.

The J gene is TRBJ1-4, the V gene TRBV18; perhaps TRBD1 as D (5 bases). V was shortened by 3 bases and J by 0 bases, with 14 bases between the two germline ends. The CDR3 totals 17 residues. Germline V gene sequence: CDR1 KGHSH, CDR2 LQKENI. CDR3 protein: CASSPPTAYATNEKLFF. CDR3 bases: TGTGCCAGCTCACCTCCGACAGCCTACGCAACTAATGAAAAACTGTTTTTT.

This clone was counted a few times. V usage is TRBV27 and J usage is TRBJ1-2; D might be TRBD1 (5 bases). V dropped 6 bases and J dropped 7 bases, with 18 bases sitting between them. CDR1 and CDR2 from the germline V gene are MNHEY and SMNVEV (reference sequence). The CDR3 runs 14 residues. This CDR3 reads CASSSSRGQVGYTF. DNA for the CDR3: TGTGCCAGCAGCTCCTCCCGGGGCCAGGTTGGCTACACCTTC.

This rearrangement joins TRBV7-6 to TRBJ1-1, with no clear D. The CDR3 is 15 residues long. Between the trimmed V and J ends, which lost 2 bases and 3 bases, there was a span of 13 bases. Germline CDR1 SGHVS, CDR2 FNYEAQ. CDR3 amino acids: CASSLMARRDTEAFF. Here the CDR3 DNA reads TGTGCCAGCAGCTTAATGGCCCGACGGGACACTGAAGCTTTCTTT.

Only one count was recorded for this clone. The chain combines TRBV11-2 with TRBJ2-4; D possibly corresponds to TRBD2 (6 bases). The V end was cut by 0 bases, the J end by 7 bases, with 13 bases between. The CDR3 runs 15 residues. Germline assignment: CDR1 SGHAT and CDR2 FQNNGV. The CDR3 spells CASSLDNGGENIQYF. Here the CDR3 DNA reads TGTGCCAGCAGCTTAGATAACGGGGGAGAGAACATTCAGTACTTC.

This chain connects TRBV2 to TRBJ2-7; D gene ambiguous. The CDR3 is 12 amino acids. The ends were cut back, 7 bases at V and 0 bases at J, with 7 bases in the middle. Per the germline V gene, CDR1 is SNHLY and CDR2 is FYNNEI. The CDR3, as DNA: TGTGCCAGCAACCCCTACTCCTACGAGCAGTACTTC. It encodes CASNPYSYEQYF.

J is TRBJ2-3 and V is TRBV5-6; D could derive from TRBD1 or TRBD2 (6 bases each). The CDR3 is 15 residues long. Trimming left V 2 bases short and J 4 bases short, with 14 bases between. From germline, CDR1 is SGHDT and CDR2 YYEEEE. The CDR3 reads CASSFRSRGPDTQYF. In nucleotides, the CDR3 is TGTGCCAGCAGCTTTAGGAGCCGGGGGCCAGATACGCAGTATTTT.